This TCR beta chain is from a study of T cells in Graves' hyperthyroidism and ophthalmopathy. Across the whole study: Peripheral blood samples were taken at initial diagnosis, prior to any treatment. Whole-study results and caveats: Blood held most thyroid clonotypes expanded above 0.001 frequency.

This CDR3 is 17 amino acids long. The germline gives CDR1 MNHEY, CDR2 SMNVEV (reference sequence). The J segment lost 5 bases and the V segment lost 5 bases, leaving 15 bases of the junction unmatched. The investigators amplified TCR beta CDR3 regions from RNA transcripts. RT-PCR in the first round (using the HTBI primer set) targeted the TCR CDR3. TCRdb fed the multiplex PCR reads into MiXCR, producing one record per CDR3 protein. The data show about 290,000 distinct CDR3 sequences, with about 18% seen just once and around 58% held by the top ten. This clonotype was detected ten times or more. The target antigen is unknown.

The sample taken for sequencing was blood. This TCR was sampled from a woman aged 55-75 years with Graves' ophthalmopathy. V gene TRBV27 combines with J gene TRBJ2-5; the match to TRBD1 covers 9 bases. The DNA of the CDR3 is TGTGCCAGCAGTCTAGGGGGACAGGGCCGTGAGGGCGAGACCCAGTACTTC. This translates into CASSLGGQGREGETQYF.